These 26 T cell receptor beta chains were sequenced from one sample in a study of blood T cells in healthy people across ages. A sample-barcoded 5' primer and a J-beta primer mix were used in a second PCR of about 7 to 12 cycles. TCRdb reanalysed the 5' RACE reads using MiXCR and keeps one entry per CDR3 protein. The sample yields 600,000 or so distinct CDR3 sequences, about 21% seen once. Sequenced sample: blood. Receptor source: a man aged 65-85 years in good health.

The CDR3 DNA is TGTGCCAGCAGTTTCGTACTAGCGGGGGATAGGAATGAGCAGTTCTTC. Its protein product is CASSFVLAGDRNEQFF. V gene TRBV6-2 or TRBV6-3 combines with J gene TRBJ2-1; 11 bases line up with TRBD2. The CDR3 runs to 16 residues. CDR1 is MNHEY, CDR2 SVGEGT, per germline. V dropped 4 bases and J dropped 7; count of bases not matched to a gene: 9.

The chain is built from TRBV5-1 and TRBJ2-7, with TRBD2 matching over 8 bases. CDR3 length: 15 amino acids. J gave up 0 bases and V 0 bases, and 2 bases lay outside the gene matches. Germline V gene data show CDR1 as SGHRS and CDR2 as YFSETQ. CDR3 sequence: CASSLASGFSYEQYF. The CDR3 region has the DNA TGCGCCAGCAGCTTGGCTAGCGGGTTCTCCTACGAGCAGTACTTC.

This clonotype appeared many times. CDR3 DNA sequence: TGCGCCAGCAGCTTGATCGGCAGTTCGTGGGAGACCCAGTACTTC. It codes for CASSLIGSSWETQYF. This chain links TRBV5-1 with TRBJ2-5; no reliable D call. Germline V gene data show CDR1 as SGHRS and CDR2 as YFSETQ. The CDR3 is 15 residues long. V lost 1 base, J lost 5 bases, and 15 bases lay in between.

The chain recombines TRBV20-1 with TRBJ2-6, with D hard to call. Deletions cut 5 bases from V and 0 bases from J, with 5 bases between. The CDR3 spans 13 residues. Germline-derived CDR1 and CDR2 are DFQATT and SNEGSKA (reference sequence). The CDR3 protein is CSAWNSGANVLTF. The CDR3 DNA reads as TGCAGTGCTTGGAACTCTGGGGCCAACGTCCTGACTTTC.

This clonotype has a handful of counts. The V and J genes are TRBV14 and TRBJ1-1; D call uncertain. The CDR3 loop spans 15 amino acids. Looked up from germline, CDR1 is SGHDN and CDR2 is FVKESK. V was cut by 0 bases and J by 5 bases, with 13 bases left in between. Here the CDR3 reads CASSQDHEFRTEAFF. In DNA, the CDR3 is TGTGCCAGCAGCCAAGATCACGAGTTTCGGACTGAAGCTTTCTTT.

This clonotype came up many times. The chain combines TRBV4-1 with TRBJ2-7; 12 bases align to TRBD2. This CDR3 comprises 17 residues. V was clipped by 3 bases and J by 3 bases; unmatched bases: 9. CDR1 MGHRA and CDR2 YSYEKL come from the germline V gene. The CDR3 sequence: CASSQEGLAGSFYEQYF. The CDR3 coding sequence is TGCGCCAGCAGCCAGGAAGGACTAGCGGGGAGCTTCTACGAGCAGTACTTC.

The rearrangement uses TRBV7-9 and TRBJ2-5, with a tentative D call TRBD2 (5 bases). With the DNA end fitting TRBJ2-7 better, the J assignment may be wrong. The CDR3 totals 12 residues. The germline V gene encodes CDR1 SEHNR and CDR2 FQNEAQ (reference sequence). The CDR3 reads CASSREPYEQYF. CDR3 sequence (DNA): TGTGCCAGCAGCCGGGAACCCTACGAGCAGTACTTC.

This sequence joins TRBV18 and TRBJ1-4; a possible D gene is TRBD1 (6 bases). The germline V and J ends were trimmed by 0 bases and 10 bases, with 15 bases remaining between them. This CDR3 is 15 amino acids long. Germline V gene sequence: CDR1 KGHSH, CDR2 LQKENI. In DNA, the CDR3 is TGTGCCAGCTCACCACCGACAGGCATGAAGGCAAAACTGTTTTTT. It yields the protein CASSPPTGMKAKLFF.

V gene TRBV12-3 or TRBV12-4 combines with J gene TRBJ2-7, with D hard to call. The CDR3 loop spans 13 amino acids. Trimming removed 2 bases from V and 3 bases from J, with 8 bases in between. The CDR3 reads CASSLKGFYEQYF. CDR3 bases: TGTGCCAGCAGTTTAAAGGGCTTCTACGAGCAGTACTTC.

The genes are TRBV7-6 and TRBJ2-3; 7 bases are shared with TRBD2. This CDR3 comprises 16 residues. Germline trimming cut 4 bases from V and 6 bases from J; bases unmatched to any gene: 13. The germline V gene encodes CDR1 SGHVS and CDR2 FNYEAQ. Here the CDR3 reads CASSWPLAANSDTQYF. For the CDR3, the DNA is TGTGCCAGCAGCTGGCCCCTAGCGGCCAACTCGGATACGCAGTATTTT.

The chain couples TRBV11-2 to TRBJ2-7, with TRBD1 as a possible D gene (6 bases). This CDR3 spans 15 amino acids. Trimming took 5 bases from V and 7 from J, leaving 21 bases between them. Germline CDR1 SGHAT, CDR2 FQNNGV. The CDR3 DNA sequence: TGTGCCAGCAGCAGTGACCCCGGCAGGGGAAGTGAGCAGTACTTC. Protein sequence: CASSSDPGRGSEQYF.

The chain couples TRBV5-1 to TRBJ2-5, with TRBD2 identical over 12 bases. The CDR3 is 15 residues long. Unmatched junction bases numbered 3, after V lost 4 bases and J lost 2 bases. Germline V gives CDR1 SGHRS, CDR2 YFSETQ. CDR3 sequence reads: CASSIGLAGQETQYF. The CDR3 nucleotides read TGCGCCAGCAGCATCGGACTAGCGGGACAAGAGACCCAGTACTTC.

V usage is TRBV19 and J usage is TRBJ1-1; D ambiguous. Germline assignment: CDR1 LNHDA and CDR2 SQIVND (reference sequence). The CDR3 sequence is 14 residues long. V was clipped by 1 base and J by 3 bases, with 9 bases between them. The CDR3 loop reads CASSIAAAYTEAFF. In DNA form, the CDR3 reads TGTGCCAGTAGTATAGCGGCTGCTTACACTGAAGCTTTCTTT.

This clonotype was seen only a few times. The chain has TRBV4-1 and TRBJ2-7; D gene ambiguous. The CDR3 loop spans 14 amino acids. The ends were cut back, 1 base at V and 0 bases at J, with 7 bases in the middle. Germline assignment: CDR1 MGHRA and CDR2 YSYEKL. The CDR3 bases are TGCGCCAGCAGCCAAGCTGGGGACTCCTACGAGCAGTACTTC. This encodes CASSQAGDSYEQYF.

This clonotype was seen a few times. The V gene is TRBV6-5, the J gene TRBJ2-1, with TRBD2 matching over 13 bases. The germline CDR1 and CDR2 sequences are MNHEY and SVGAGI. The CDR3 has 15 amino acids. Trimming at V came to 2 bases and at J to 8 bases, leaving 3 bases not matched to a gene. In nucleotides, the CDR3 is TGTGCCAGCAGTTACGGACTAGCGGGAGCCCATGAGCAGTTCTTC. This gives the protein CASSYGLAGAHEQFF.

This chain connects TRBV20-1 to TRBJ2-4, with 8 positions matching TRBD1. J gave up 5 bases and V 1 base, and 4 bases lay outside the gene matches. This CDR3 comprises 14 residues. The V gene's germline CDR1 is DFQATT and CDR2 SNEGSKA (reference sequence). CDR3 loop: CSARVEQGENIQYF. The CDR3, as DNA: TGCAGTGCTAGAGTTGAACAGGGGGAAAACATTCAGTACTTC.

There are a few counts of this clonotype. The chain links TRBV10-3 to TRBJ2-5; 8 bases agree with TRBD2. Matching the DNA end better, TRBJ2-1 makes the J call doubtful. Germline values: CDR1 ENHRY, CDR2 SYGVKD. This CDR3 comprises 16 residues. The CDR3 here is CAIRRGTSGAYNEQFF. As DNA, the CDR3 is TGTGCCATCAGACGAGGAACTAGCGGAGCCTACAATGAGCAGTTCTTC.

This chain uses TRBV4-1 with TRBJ2-1, with D perhaps matching TRBD2 (6 bases). The CDR3 contains 14 residues. CDR1 MGHRA and CDR2 YSYEKL come from the germline V gene. V dropped 1 base and J dropped 8 bases, with 12 bases sitting between them. CDR3 amino acids: CASSQAGVVDEQFF. Written as DNA, the CDR3 is TGCGCCAGCAGCCAAGCGGGAGTGGTTGATGAGCAGTTCTTC.

V usage is TRBV29-1 and J usage is TRBJ1-1, with D possibly TRBD1 on 6 matching bases. Trimming pared 3 bases from V and 3 bases from J, leaving 14 bases between. The germline V gene encodes CDR1 SQVTM and CDR2 ANQGSEA. CDR3 length: 14 amino acids. This chain's CDR3 is CSVEGAGVDTEAFF. The CDR3 region has the DNA TGCAGCGTTGAGGGGGCGGGTGTGGACACTGAAGCTTTCTTT.

There are many counts of this clonotype. V usage is TRBV6-6 and J usage is TRBJ2-5; D remains unclear. The V and J ends lost 2 bases and 5 bases respectively, with 9 bases between them. The germline V gene has CDR1 MNHNY and CDR2 SVGAGI (reference sequence). The length of the CDR3 is 13 residues. The CDR3 is CASSYETGETQYF. CDR3 in DNA: TGTGCCAGCAGTTACGAGACGGGTGAGACCCAGTACTTC.

This clonotype was counted between two and nine times. The chain links TRBV7-2 to TRBJ1-4, with D perhaps matching TRBD1 (6 bases). The CDR3 extends over 17 amino acids. V was trimmed by 0 bases and J by 8 bases, leaving 19 bases between them. Germline CDR1 and CDR2: SGHTA and FQGNSA. The DNA of the CDR3 is TGTGCCAGCAGCTTAGCCGGGACACCGAGTATTAGAGAAAAACTGTTTTTT. This encodes CASSLAGTPSIREKLFF.

The chain uses TRBV18 and TRBJ2-5, with TRBD1 matching 7 bases. The DNA end lines up better with TRBJ2-7; the J call may be wrong. Germline V CDR1 and CDR2: KGHSH, LQKENI. The CDR3 loop spans 14 amino acids. The CDR3 DNA sequence: TGTGCCAGCTCACCCGACAGGGCGTCCTACGAGCAGTACTTC. Translation gives CASSPDRASYEQYF.

A word on this clonotype: One base away lies a much larger clone, so this may be a sequencing read error. The chain couples TRBV3-1 to TRBJ2-5, with D possibly matching TRBD1 (6 bases). The CDR3 contains 14 residues. Germline V gene lookup returns CDR1 LGHDT and CDR2 YNNKEL (reference sequence). The CDR3 is CASSQGTAQGTQYF. The CDR3 DNA is TGTGCCAGCAGCCAAGGGACAGCCCAAGGGACCCAGTACTTC.

Only a few counts were recorded for this clonotype. One end of the junction fails to match germline, which may point to a read error. The gene calls are TRBV19 and TRBJ1-3; D is undetermined. Germline CDR1 LNHDA, CDR2 SQIVND (reference sequence). This CDR3 spans 12 amino acids. The CDR3 DNA reads as TGTGCCACCGGGAACTCTGGAAACACCACATATTTT. It translates to CATGNSGNTTYF. The entire variable domain, with the rest obtained from reference TRBV19 and TRBJ1-3, is as follows: DGGITQSPKYLFRKEGQNVTLSCEQNLNHDAMYWYRQDPGQGLRLIYYSQIVNDFQKGDIAEGYSVSREKKESFPLTVTSAQKNPTAFYLCATGNSGNTTYFGEGSWLTVV.

This clonotype has only a few counts. This sequence joins TRBV21-1 and TRBJ2-7; the table's D call TRBD1 went unverified against the DNA. TRBV21-1 is an annotated pseudogene. The length of the CDR3 is 18 residues. The CDR3 DNA follows: TGTGCCAGCAGCATGACTAGAATGAAAGGGGGGATTACCTACGAGCAGTACTTC. This codes for CASSMTRMKGGITYEQYF.

J is TRBJ1-5 and V is TRBV6-5; tentatively, D is TRBD1 (5 bases). In germline, CDR1 is MNHEY, CDR2 SVGAGI. Trimming left V 6 bases short and J 2 bases short, with 8 bases between. The CDR3 is 13 residues long. Here the CDR3 reads CASRPGGNQPQHF. The DNA for the CDR3 is TGTGCCAGCAGACCGGGGGGCAATCAGCCCCAGCATTTT.